This entry describes one T cell receptor (beta chain). Its antigen is not identified. These data originate in a study of beta chain features in type 1 diabetes. Whole-study results and caveats: Naive, central memory and Treg TCRB repertoires seemed to resemble each other more closely in patients than they did in healthy donors. Resolution of whether HLA type affects TCRB rearrangement was not achieved here. A moderate, significant TCRB CDR3 shortening appeared in type 1 diabetes across four CD4+ subsets.

The purity of all sorted populations exceeded 95%. The isolated RNA, all of it, was reverse transcribed, so expressed TCRB transcripts were what got sequenced. Average reads for naive, central memory and regulatory T cell samples were about 3.7 million. Profiled with immunoSEQ multiplex PCR; TCRdb holds only in-frame clones, not every one. The table shows about 150,000 clones, with 7% to 9% occurring only once. Germline V CDR1 and CDR2: SGHNT, YYREEE (reference sequence). J lost 4 bases, V lost 1 base, and 7 bases had no gene match. CDR3 length: 15 residues. The sequencing input was central memory CD4+ T cells from blood. V usage is TRBV5-4 and J usage is TRBJ2-5; 7 nucleotides line up with TRBD2. The clonotype comes from a man aged 18 to 29 with type 1 diabetes. DNA for the CDR3: TGTGCCAGCAGCTTGTCGGGGGGTATAGCAGAGACCCAGTACTTC. This translates into CASSLSGGIAETQYF.